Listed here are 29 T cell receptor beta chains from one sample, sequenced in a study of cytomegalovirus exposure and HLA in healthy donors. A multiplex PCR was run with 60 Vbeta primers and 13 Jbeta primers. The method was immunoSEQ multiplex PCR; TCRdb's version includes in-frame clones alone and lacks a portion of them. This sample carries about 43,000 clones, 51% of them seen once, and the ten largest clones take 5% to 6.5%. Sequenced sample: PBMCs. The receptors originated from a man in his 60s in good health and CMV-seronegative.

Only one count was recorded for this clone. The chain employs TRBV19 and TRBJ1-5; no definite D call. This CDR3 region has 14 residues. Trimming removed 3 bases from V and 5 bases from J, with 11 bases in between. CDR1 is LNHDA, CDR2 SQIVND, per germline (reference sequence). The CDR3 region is CASSIWQKDQPQHF. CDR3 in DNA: TGTGCCAGTAGTATCTGGCAGAAAGATCAGCCCCAGCATTTT.

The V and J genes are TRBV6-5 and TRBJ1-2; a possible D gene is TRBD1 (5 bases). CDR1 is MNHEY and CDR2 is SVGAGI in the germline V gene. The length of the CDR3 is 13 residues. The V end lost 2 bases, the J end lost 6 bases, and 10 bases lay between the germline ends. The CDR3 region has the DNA TGTGCCAGCAGTTACGCGGGGGGTAATGGCTACACCTTC. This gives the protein CASSYAGGNGYTF.

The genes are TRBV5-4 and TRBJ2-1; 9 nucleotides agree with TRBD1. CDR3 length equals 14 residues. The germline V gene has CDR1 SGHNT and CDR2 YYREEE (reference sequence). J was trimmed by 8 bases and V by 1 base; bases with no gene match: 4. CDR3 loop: CASSLKGQGYEQFF. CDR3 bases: TGTGCCAGCAGCTTGAAGGGACAGGGCTATGAGCAGTTCTTC.

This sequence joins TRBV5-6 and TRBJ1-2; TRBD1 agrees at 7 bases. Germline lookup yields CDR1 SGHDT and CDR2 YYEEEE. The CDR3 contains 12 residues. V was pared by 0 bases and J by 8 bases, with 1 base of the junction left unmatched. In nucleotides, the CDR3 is TGTGCCAGCAGCTTGGTAGGGGGCGGCTACACCTTC. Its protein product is CASSLVGGGYTF.

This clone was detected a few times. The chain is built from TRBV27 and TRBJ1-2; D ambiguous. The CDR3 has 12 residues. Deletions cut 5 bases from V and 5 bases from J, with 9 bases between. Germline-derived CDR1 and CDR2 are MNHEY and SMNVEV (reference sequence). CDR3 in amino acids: CASSARGYGYTF. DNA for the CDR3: TGTGCCAGCAGTGCACGGGGTTATGGCTACACCTTC.

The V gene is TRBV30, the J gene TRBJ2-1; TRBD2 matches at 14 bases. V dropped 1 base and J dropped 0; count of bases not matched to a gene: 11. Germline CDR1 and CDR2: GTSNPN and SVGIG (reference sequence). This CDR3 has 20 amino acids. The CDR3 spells CAWSGLPGLAGASSYNEQFF. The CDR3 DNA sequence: TGTGCCTGGAGTGGACTGCCGGGACTAGCGGGAGCGAGCTCCTACAATGAGCAGTTCTTC.

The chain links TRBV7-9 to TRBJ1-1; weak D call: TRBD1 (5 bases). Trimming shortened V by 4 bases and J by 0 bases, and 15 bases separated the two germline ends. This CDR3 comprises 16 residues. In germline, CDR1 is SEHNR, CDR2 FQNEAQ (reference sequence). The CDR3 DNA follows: TGTGCCAGCAGCTACATTGGAGGGGTGTTGAACACTGAAGCTTTCTTT. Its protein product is CASSYIGGVLNTEAFF.

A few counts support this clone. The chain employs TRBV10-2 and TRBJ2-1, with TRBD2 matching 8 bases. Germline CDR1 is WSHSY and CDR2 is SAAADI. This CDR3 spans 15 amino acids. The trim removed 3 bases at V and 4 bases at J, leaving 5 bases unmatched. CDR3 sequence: CASSEGSGTYNEQFF. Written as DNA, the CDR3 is TGCGCCAGCAGTGAAGGTAGCGGGACTTACAATGAGCAGTTCTTC.

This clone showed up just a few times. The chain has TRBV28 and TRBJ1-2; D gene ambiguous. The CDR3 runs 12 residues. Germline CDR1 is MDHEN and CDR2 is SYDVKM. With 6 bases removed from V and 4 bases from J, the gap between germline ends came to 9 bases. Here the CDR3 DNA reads TGTGCCAGCAGGGGCTTCACCTATGGCTACACCTTC. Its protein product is CASRGFTYGYTF.

Here the CDR3 reads CAWSGTEESYEQYF. CDR3 coding DNA: TGTGCCTGGAGTGGGACAGAGGAGTCCTACGAGCAGTACTTC. V gene TRBV30 combines with J gene TRBJ2-7; maybe TRBD1 (6 bases). In germline, CDR1 is GTSNPN, CDR2 SVGIG (reference sequence). V was shortened by 1 base and J by 1 base, with 11 bases between the two germline ends. This CDR3 comprises 14 residues.

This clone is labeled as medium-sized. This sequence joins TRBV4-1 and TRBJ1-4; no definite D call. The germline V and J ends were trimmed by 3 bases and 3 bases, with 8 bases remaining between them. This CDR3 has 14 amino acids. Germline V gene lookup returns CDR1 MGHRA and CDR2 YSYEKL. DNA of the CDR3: TGCGCCAGCAGCCAGTTCGTAGCTAATGAAAAACTGTTTTTT. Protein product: CASSQFVANEKLFF.

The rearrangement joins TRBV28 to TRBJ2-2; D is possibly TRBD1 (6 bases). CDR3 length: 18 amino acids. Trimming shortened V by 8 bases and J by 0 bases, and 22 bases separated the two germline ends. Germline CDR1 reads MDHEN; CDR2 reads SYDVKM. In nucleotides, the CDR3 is TGTGCCAGCCGACCCTCTGCCACCGGACAGCCGAACACCGGGGAGCTGTTTTTT. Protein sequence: CASRPSATGQPNTGELFF.

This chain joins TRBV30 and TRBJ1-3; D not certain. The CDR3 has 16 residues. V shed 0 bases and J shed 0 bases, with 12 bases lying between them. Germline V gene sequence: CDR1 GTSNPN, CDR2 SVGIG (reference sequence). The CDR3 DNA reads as TGTGCCTGGAGTGTACGAGCAGGCTCCTCTGGAAACACCATATATTTT. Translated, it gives CAWSVRAGSSGNTIYF.

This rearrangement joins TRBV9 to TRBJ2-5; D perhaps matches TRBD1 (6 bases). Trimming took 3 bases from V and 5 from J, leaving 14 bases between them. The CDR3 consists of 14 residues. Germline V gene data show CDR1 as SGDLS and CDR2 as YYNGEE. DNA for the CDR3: TGTGCCAGCAGCGCCCTAGGGACATCCGAGACCCAGTACTTC. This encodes CASSALGTSETQYF.

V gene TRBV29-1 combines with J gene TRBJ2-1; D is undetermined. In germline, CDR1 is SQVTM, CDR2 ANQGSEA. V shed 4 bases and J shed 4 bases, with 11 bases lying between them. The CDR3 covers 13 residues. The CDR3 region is CSVGANIYNEQFF. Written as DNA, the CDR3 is TGCAGCGTTGGAGCGAACATTTACAATGAGCAGTTCTTC.

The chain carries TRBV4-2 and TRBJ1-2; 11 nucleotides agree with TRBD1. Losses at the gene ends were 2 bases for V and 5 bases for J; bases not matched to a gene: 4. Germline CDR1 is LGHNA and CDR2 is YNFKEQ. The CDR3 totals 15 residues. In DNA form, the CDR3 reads TGTGCCAGCAGCCAACCCGGACAGGGGGCGTATGGCTACACCTTC. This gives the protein CASSQPGQGAYGYTF.

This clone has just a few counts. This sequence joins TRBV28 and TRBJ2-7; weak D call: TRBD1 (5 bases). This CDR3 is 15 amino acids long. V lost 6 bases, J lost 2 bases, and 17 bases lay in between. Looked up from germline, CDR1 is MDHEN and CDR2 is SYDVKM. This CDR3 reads CASSRPGSLAYEQYF. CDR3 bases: TGTGCCAGCAGCCGTCCAGGGTCCCTAGCCTACGAGCAGTACTTC.

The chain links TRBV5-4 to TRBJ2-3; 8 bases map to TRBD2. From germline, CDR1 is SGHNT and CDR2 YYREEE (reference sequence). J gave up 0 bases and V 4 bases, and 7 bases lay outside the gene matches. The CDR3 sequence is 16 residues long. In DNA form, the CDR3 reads TGTGCCAGCAGCGCGGCCTCTAGCGGGAGCACAGATACGCAGTATTTT. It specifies CASSAASSGSTDTQYF.

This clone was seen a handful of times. The CDR3 sequence is CASSQLTGEGNQPQHF. The CDR3 DNA sequence: TGCGCCAGCAGTCAACTTACAGGGGAGGGCAATCAGCCCCAGCATTTT. The V and J genes are TRBV23-1 and TRBJ1-5; 7 bases align to TRBD1. TRBV23-1 is marked as an open reading frame, function uncertain. Trimming at V came to 2 bases and at J to 2 bases, leaving 6 bases not matched to a gene. The CDR3 extends over 16 amino acids.

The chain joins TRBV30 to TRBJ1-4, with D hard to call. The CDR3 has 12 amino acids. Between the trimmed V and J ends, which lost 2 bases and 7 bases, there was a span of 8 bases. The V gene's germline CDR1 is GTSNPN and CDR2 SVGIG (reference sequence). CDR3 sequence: CAWSPPGEKLFF. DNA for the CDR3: TGTGCCTGGAGTCCCCCAGGTGAAAAACTGTTTTTT.

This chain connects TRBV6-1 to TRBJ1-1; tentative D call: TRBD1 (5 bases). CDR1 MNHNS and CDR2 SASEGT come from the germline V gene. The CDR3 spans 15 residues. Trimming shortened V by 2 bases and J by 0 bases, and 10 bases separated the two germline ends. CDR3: CASSEQGRLNTEAFF. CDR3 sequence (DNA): TGTGCCAGCAGTGAACAGGGCAGATTGAACACTGAAGCTTTCTTT.

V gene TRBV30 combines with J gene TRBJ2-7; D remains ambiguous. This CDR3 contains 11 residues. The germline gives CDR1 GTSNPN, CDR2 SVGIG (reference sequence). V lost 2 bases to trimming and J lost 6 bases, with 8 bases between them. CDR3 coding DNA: TGTGCCTGGAGTAGGAGTCCCGAGCAGTACTTC. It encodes CAWSRSPEQYF.

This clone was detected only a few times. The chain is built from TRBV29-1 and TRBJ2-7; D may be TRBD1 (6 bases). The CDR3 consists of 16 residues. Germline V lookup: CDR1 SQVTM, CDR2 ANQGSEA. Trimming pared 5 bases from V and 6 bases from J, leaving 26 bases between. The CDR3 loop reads CSVQKASSLQGAEQYF. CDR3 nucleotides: TGCAGCGTTCAAAAAGCCTCCTCCCTACAGGGCGCCGAGCAGTACTTC.

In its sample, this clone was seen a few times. The CDR3: CATSDTSGAKNIQYF. Here the CDR3 DNA reads TGTGCCACCAGTGATACTAGCGGAGCCAAAAACATTCAGTACTTC. The chain couples TRBV15 to TRBJ2-4, with TRBD2 matching 8 bases. Germline CDR1 and CDR2: LNHNV and YYDKDF (reference sequence). V lost 6 bases to trimming and J lost 0 bases; unmatched junction nucleotides: 4. This CDR3 has 15 amino acids.

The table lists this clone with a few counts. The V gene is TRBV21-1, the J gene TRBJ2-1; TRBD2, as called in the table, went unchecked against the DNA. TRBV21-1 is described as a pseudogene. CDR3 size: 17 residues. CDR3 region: CASSKGASGHSYNEQFF. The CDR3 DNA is TGTGCCAGCAGCAAAGGGGCTAGCGGCCACTCCTACAATGAGCAGTTCTTC.

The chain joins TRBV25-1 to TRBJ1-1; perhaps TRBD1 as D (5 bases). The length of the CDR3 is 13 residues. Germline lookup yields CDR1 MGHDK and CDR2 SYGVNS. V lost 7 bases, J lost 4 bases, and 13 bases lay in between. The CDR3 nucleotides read TGTGCCAGCACCCCCATCCAGGGCACTGAAGCTTTCTTT. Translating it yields CASTPIQGTEAFF.

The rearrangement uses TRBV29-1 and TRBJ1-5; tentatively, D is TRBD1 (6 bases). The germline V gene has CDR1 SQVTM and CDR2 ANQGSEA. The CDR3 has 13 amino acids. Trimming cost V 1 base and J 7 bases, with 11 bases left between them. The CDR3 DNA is TGCAGCGTTGAAGGAGGGGGTGGGCAGCCCCAGCATTTT. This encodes CSVEGGGGQPQHF.

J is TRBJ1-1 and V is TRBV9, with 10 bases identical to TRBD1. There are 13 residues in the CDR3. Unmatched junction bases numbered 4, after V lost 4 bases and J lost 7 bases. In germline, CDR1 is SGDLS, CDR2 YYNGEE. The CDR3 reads CASSSWDRGEAFF. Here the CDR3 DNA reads TGTGCCAGCAGCTCCTGGGACAGGGGTGAAGCTTTCTTT.

The CDR3 DNA follows: TGTGCCAGCAGTGATAAACCCTGGACTAGCGGGAGTAAGTCGAACGAGCAGTACTTC. It is translated as CASSDKPWTSGSKSNEQYF. The chain couples TRBV6-1 to TRBJ2-7, with TRBD2 matching over 13 bases. CDR3 length: 19 residues. The germline V gene has CDR1 MNHNS and CDR2 SASEGT. V shed 3 bases, J shed 5 bases, and the junction held 16 bases outside the gene matches.